The clone carrying this T cell receptor beta chain was seen ten or more times. Its antigen is still unknown. This sample was included in a study of T cell repertoires in cytomegalovirus infection. Study as a whole: The public TCR beta signatures pointed to both CMV infection and matching HLA type.

The ends were cut back, 8 bases at V and 1 base at J, with 10 bases in the middle. CDR3 length: 13 residues. Overall study results and limits: CMV-specific TCR beta clonotypes restricted by HLA-C were the ones dominating the ex vivo response. Carriage of CMV together with the relevant HLA was identifiable through cumulative public TCR beta family frequency.

TCRdb reprocessed the reads via MiXCR and lists one record per CDR3 protein. Of around 290,000 distinct CDR3 sequences listed, roughly a quarter were seen once; the top ten hold approximately 13%. Sequencing was carried out using PBMCs. The TCR was taken from a human donor in good health (CMV status not recorded). Some clones in this sample may be carry-over from other donors' samples. The rearrangement joins TRBV12-3 or TRBV12-4 to TRBJ2-3; D perhaps matches TRBD1 (5 bases). CDR3 amino acids: CASGATGTDTQYF. The CDR3 nucleotides read TGTGCCAGCGGGGCGACGGGCACAGATACGCAGTATTTT.